These 21 T cell receptor beta chains came from one sample sequenced in a study of blood T cell repertoires in COVID-19. Sequenced by immunoSEQ multiplex PCR; TCRdb stores in-frame clones only, minus some. The sample records about 290,000 clones, around nine tenths being singletons. Sequencing was carried out using peripheral blood. Every receptor here comes from a woman aged 25-40 years with COVID-19, enrolled during active disease.

This chain joins TRBV10-1 and TRBJ2-1; 7 bases align to TRBD2. This CDR3 has 13 amino acids. V lost 6 bases and J lost 8; bases outside the gene matches: 7. CDR1 and CDR2 (germline): WNHNN, SYGVQD (reference sequence). The CDR3 bases are TGCGCCAGCAGCGCGGGGGTCGGGGATGAGCAGTTCTTC. Its protein is CASSAGVGDEQFF.

The chain uses TRBV19 and TRBJ2-7, with 9 positions matching TRBD1. The CDR3 is 13 residues long. The V and J ends lost 11 bases and 4 bases, in that order; junction bases with no gene match: 9. Germline CDR1 reads LNHDA; CDR2 reads SQIVND (reference sequence). The CDR3 DNA reads TGTGCCGTGGGACAGGGACTTTCGTACGAGCAGTACTTC. It yields the protein CAVGQGLSYEQYF. Using reference TRBV19 and TRBJ2-7 for the parts outside the CDR3, the full variable domain is DGGITQSPKYLFRKEGQNVTLSCEQNLNHDAMYWYRQDPGQGLRLIYYSQIVNDFQKGDIAEGYSVSREKKESFPLTVTSAQKNPTAFYLCAVGQGLSYEQYFGPGTRLTVT.

V gene TRBV9 combines with J gene TRBJ1-2; 7 bases map to TRBD1. Per the germline V gene, CDR1 is SGDLS and CDR2 is YYNGEE. With V trimmed by 3 bases and J by 4 bases, 9 bases remained unmatched. CDR3 length equals 15 residues. This CDR3 is CASSAVRTGTYGYTF. The CDR3 nucleotides read TGTGCCAGCAGCGCCGTTAGGACAGGCACCTATGGCTACACCTTC.

This clone has only a few counts. The chain couples TRBV11-2 to TRBJ1-1, with a possible D match to TRBD1 (5 bases). The CDR3 contains 12 residues. V shed 10 bases and J shed 2 bases, with 11 bases lying between them. Germline assignment: CDR1 SGHAT and CDR2 FQNNGV. The DNA of the CDR3 is TGTGCCACCCGTGGGGCCAACACTGAAGCTTTCTTT. Encoded protein: CATRGANTEAFF.

The chain carries TRBV4-1 and TRBJ2-7; possibly TRBD2 for D (7 bases). The CDR3 runs to 19 residues. Germline values: CDR1 MGHRA, CDR2 YSYEKL. Trimming stripped 1 base from V and 1 base from J, with 23 bases between. Written as DNA, the CDR3 is TGCGCCAGCAGCCAAGTAGGTCCTCCCGCCGGGGGGCCTTCCTACGAGCAGTACTTC. Translation: CASSQVGPPAGGPSYEQYF.

The chain carries TRBV30 and TRBJ1-6; D possibly corresponds to TRBD1 (6 bases). In germline, CDR1 is GTSNPN, CDR2 SVGIG (reference sequence). V lost 0 bases, J lost 4 bases, and 7 bases lay in between. This CDR3 contains 14 residues. The CDR3 bases are TGTGCCTGGAGTGTAGGACAGTATAATTCACCCCTCCACTTT. This codes for CAWSVGQYNSPLHF.

The J gene is TRBJ1-2, the V gene TRBV6-5; a possible D gene is TRBD1 (5 bases). This CDR3 has 15 residues. V was pared by 6 bases and J by 11 bases, with 25 bases between. CDR1 is MNHEY and CDR2 is SVGAGI in the germline V gene. The CDR3 spells CASRPDGRGGISYTF. The CDR3 bases are TGTGCCAGCAGACCCGACGGGAGGGGAGGGATTTCGTACACCTTC.

The rearrangement links TRBV30 to TRBJ2-7, with 9 bases aligning to TRBD1. Per germline, CDR1 GTSNPN and CDR2 SVGIG (reference sequence). There are 13 residues in the CDR3. V dropped 2 bases and J dropped 4; count of bases not matched to a gene: 3. The CDR3 region has the DNA TGTGCCTGGAGTTGGGACAGGGCGTACGAGCAGTACTTC. Its translation is CAWSWDRAYEQYF.

The chain carries TRBV6-4 and TRBJ1-1, with a possible D match to TRBD1 (5 bases). The ends were cut back, 4 bases at V and 2 bases at J, with 8 bases in the middle. The CDR3 has 13 residues. CDR1 MRHNA and CDR2 SNTAGT come from the germline V gene. CDR3 sequence: CASSGTPNTEAFF. In DNA form, the CDR3 reads TGTGCCAGCAGTGGGACACCCAACACTGAAGCTTTCTTT.

The chain has TRBV7-6 and TRBJ1-1; D unclear. V dropped 5 bases and J dropped 0 bases, with 7 bases sitting between them. CDR1 and CDR2 from the germline V gene are SGHVS and FNYEAQ. CDR3 length equals 13 residues. The CDR3 region is CASSPRLNTEAFF. CDR3 coding DNA: TGTGCCAGCAGCCCTCGTTTGAACACTGAAGCTTTCTTT.

Notes on this clone: The same CDR3 is also encoded by other DNA sequences in this sample. The V gene is TRBV18, the J gene TRBJ1-2; D is ambiguous. V dropped 5 bases and J dropped 2 bases, with 12 bases sitting between them. The CDR3 length is 14 residues. Germline lookup yields CDR1 KGHSH and CDR2 LQKENI. The CDR3 reads CASSEDRNNYGYTF. The CDR3 region has the DNA TGTGCCAGCTCAGAGGATAGGAACAACTATGGCTACACCTTC.

The V and J genes are TRBV6-5 and TRBJ2-1; 10 nucleotides match TRBD1. Germline loops: CDR1 MNHEY, CDR2 SVGAGI. The CDR3 length is 15 residues. The ends lost 4 bases at V and 7 bases at J; junction bases unmatched: 7. CDR3: CASSLTGGTVNEQFF. CDR3 DNA sequence: TGTGCCAGCAGTTTGACAGGGGGCACGGTTAATGAGCAGTTCTTC.

The chain combines TRBV10-3 with TRBJ1-6; a possible D gene is TRBD1 (6 bases). The germline CDR1 and CDR2 sequences are ENHRY and SYGVKD. CDR3 size: 13 residues. The V end was cut by 4 bases, the J end by 7 bases, with 8 bases between. The CDR3 protein is CAISGTENSPLHF. Written as DNA, the CDR3 is TGTGCCATCAGTGGGACAGAGAATTCACCCCTCCACTTT.

The V and J genes are TRBV18 and TRBJ2-3; possibly TRBD2 for D (5 bases). Germline lookup yields CDR1 KGHSH and CDR2 LQKENI. V lost 2 bases, J lost 5 bases, and 23 bases lay in between. There are 18 residues in the CDR3. CDR3 bases: TGTGCCAGCTCACCAACGACGGCGGGTTACGATTTGGTAGATACGCAGTATTTT. The encoded protein is CASSPTTAGYDLVDTQYF.

This clone has only one observation. The chain joins TRBV6-1 to TRBJ2-1; 10 bases map to TRBD2. CDR1 MNHNS and CDR2 SASEGT come from the germline V gene. The ends lost 4 bases at V and 2 bases at J; junction bases unmatched: 5. The CDR3 covers 16 residues. Written as DNA, the CDR3 is TGTGCCAGCAGTGCTCTAGCGGGGGCTCCCTACAATGAGCAGTTCTTC. Translated, it gives CASSALAGAPYNEQFF.

This rearrangement joins TRBV13 to TRBJ2-2, with 12 bases matching TRBD2. Germline lookup yields CDR1 PRHDT and CDR2 FYEKMQ (reference sequence). The CDR3 is 17 amino acids. Losses at the gene ends were 5 bases for V and 2 bases for J; bases not matched to a gene: 6. The CDR3 here is CASSRKTSGGNTGELFF. DNA for the CDR3: TGTGCCAGCAGCCGAAAGACTAGCGGGGGAAACACCGGGGAGCTGTTTTTT. Based on the CDR3 plus reference TRBV13 and TRBJ2-2, the full variable domain is AAGVIQSPRHLIKEKRETATLKCYPIPRHDTVYWYQQGPGQDPQFLISFYEKMQSDKGSIPDRFSAQQFSDYHSELNMSSLELGDSALYFCASSRKTSGGNTGELFFGEGSRLTVL.

The J gene is TRBJ2-5, the V gene TRBV6-1, with D unclear. The ends were cut back, 2 bases at V and 5 bases at J, with 9 bases in the middle. This CDR3 has 13 amino acids. The germline gives CDR1 MNHNS, CDR2 SASEGT. The CDR3 coding sequence is TGTGCCAGCAGTGAATTATCGGTTGAGACCCAGTACTTC. It is translated as CASSELSVETQYF.

The sample holds one count of this clone. For the CDR3, the DNA is TGCAGCGTTGTGGACTGGTACTCTGGAAACACCATATATTTT. Its translation: CSVVDWYSGNTIYF. The chain couples TRBV29-1 to TRBJ1-3, with D unresolved. Germline values: CDR1 SQVTM, CDR2 ANQGSEA. This CDR3 is 14 amino acids long. V was pared by 4 bases and J by 0 bases, with 10 bases between.

The chain links TRBV5-4 to TRBJ2-1, with TRBD2 identical over 10 bases. Trimming removed 4 bases from V and 8 bases from J; junction bases left unmatched: 12. This CDR3 spans 16 amino acids. The germline gives CDR1 SGHNT, CDR2 YYREEE (reference sequence). Here the CDR3 DNA reads TGTGCCAGCAGCCCCCTCTACAGCGGGGGGGCTCATGAGCAGTTCTTC. This codes for CASSPLYSGGAHEQFF. Based on the CDR3 plus reference TRBV5-4 and TRBJ2-1, the full variable domain is ETGVTQSPTHLIKTRGQQVTLRCSSQSGHNTVSWYQQALGQGPQFIFQYYREEENGRGNFPPRFSGLQFPNYSSELNVNALELDDSALYLCASSPLYSGGAHEQFFGPGTRLTVL.

This clone was detected a few times. V usage is TRBV7-2 and J usage is TRBJ1-1; weak D call: TRBD1 (6 bases). V was clipped by 6 bases and J by 4 bases, with 24 bases between them. Germline V gene sequence: CDR1 SGHTA, CDR2 FQGNSA. This CDR3 has 17 residues. CDR3 residues: CASSLYGAVGGGTEAFF. CDR3 DNA: TGTGCCAGCAGTCTGTATGGGGCTGTGGGAGGGGGCACTGAAGCTTTCTTT. The whole variable domain, remainder taken from reference TRBV7-2 and TRBJ1-1, is GAGVSQSPSNKVTEKGKDVELRCDPISGHTALYWYRQSLGQGLEFLIYFQGNSAPDKSGLPSDRFSAERTGGSVSTLTIQRTQQEDSAVYLCASSLYGAVGGGTEAFFGQGTRLTVV.

In DNA form, the CDR3 reads TGCGCCAGCAGCCATATCCCACAGGGAGCCTATGGCTACACCTTC. It yields the protein CASSHIPQGAYGYTF. The V call is TRBV4-1, the J call TRBJ1-2; TRBD1 might be the D (6 bases). CDR3 length: 15 residues. V was cut by 3 bases and J by 4 bases, with 15 bases left in between. Germline CDR1 is MGHRA and CDR2 is YSYEKL.